This T cell receptor beta chain was captured in a study of blood T cell repertoires in COVID-19. Sequencing was performed with immunoSEQ multiplex PCR; in TCRdb, only in-frame clones are kept and a portion is missing. The sample shows 60,000 or so clones, approximately 83% of them seen only once. After removal of 6 bases from V and 2 bases from J, the junction contained 5 bases not matched to a gene. This CDR3 contains 15 residues. Germline V gene sequence: CDR1 SGHAT, CDR2 FQNNGV. While infection was still active, Seattle patients were enrolled and then followed longitudinally. The source of this sequence is a young man with COVID-19, enrolled during active disease. The V gene is TRBV11-2, the J gene TRBJ2-1; TRBD2 aligns across 9 bases. The sequenced sample consisted of peripheral blood. This CDR3 reads CASRLTSGPYNEQFF. The CDR3 DNA reads as TGTGCCAGCAGACTTACTAGCGGGCCCTACAATGAGCAGTTCTTC.